One TCR beta chain is described in this entry. Its antigen is as yet unknown. This sample was taken from a study of beta chain features in type 1 diabetes. Study conclusions and caveats: For patients, the naive, central memory and Treg TCRB repertoires appeared more alike than for healthy donors. Since sequencing was performed on cDNA, cells with high TCR expression could be over-represented.

CDR1 and CDR2 (germline): LGHNT, FRNRAP. J gave up 1 base and V 3 bases, and 14 bases lay outside the gene matches. CDR3 length: 18 amino acids. Of the isolated RNA, all was reverse transcribed, and so the sequenced material was expressed TCRB transcripts. Clones were sequenced by immunoSEQ multiplex PCR, and TCRdb holds only the in-frame ones, with some missing. The profile shows roughly 610,000 clones, about 16% of them singletons. This chain links TRBV12-5 with TRBJ2-5; TRBD1 agrees at 7 bases. This receptor was taken from a man between 18 and 35 years old in good health. The sequenced material came from naive CD4+ T cells from blood. CDR3 nucleotides: TGTGCTAGTGGTTTACAGGGGTTCTCAAAGTCATCCCAAGAGACCCAGTACTTC. Its translation is CASGLQGFSKSSQETQYF. The complete variable domain, with remaining parts taken from reference TRBV12-5 and TRBJ2-5, reads DARVTQTPRHKVTEMGQEVTMRCQPILGHNTVFWYRQTMMQGLELLAYFRNRAPLDDSGMPKDRFSAEMPDATLATLKIQPSEPRDSAVYFCASGLQGFSKSSQETQYFGPGTRLLVL.